Listed below are T cell receptor beta chains from one sample, sequenced in a study of control samples from healthy donors and cancer patients. Assay: immunoSEQ multiplex PCR; the TCRdb copy retains only in-frame clones and omits some. The sample contains more than 100,000 clones, roughly 90% of which appear only once. Sequenced: blood. Source of these receptors: a man between 18 and 35 years old in good health. Both conserved end residues are part of each CDR3. The order of the fields is CDR3 DNA, CDR3 protein, J gene, V gene, D gene, clone size. A D gene is named only where the DNA matches it firmly. The listing skips clone size in some rows; elsewhere it reads once, few, many or a size class.

TGCGCCAGCAGCTTGAGCAGTACCCCGACCGATACGCAGTATTTT | CASSLSSTPTDTQYF | TRBJ2-3 | TRBV5-1 | . | .
TGTGCCAGCAGCCAAGAAGGAGGGGCCAACGTCCTGACTTTC | CASSQEGGANVLTF | TRBJ2-6 | TRBV3-1/TRBV3-2 | . | .
TGTGCCAGCAGCTATCGAAAACGACAGGGTGGGGACGAGCAGTACTTC | CASSYRKRQGGDEQYF | TRBJ2-7 | TRBV6-2/TRBV6-3 | TRBD1 | .
TGCGCCAGCAGCCATCCGCCCCAGGGCAGGATTGCGCGGGGGTGGGAGACCCAGTACTTC | CASSHPPQGRIARGWETQYF | TRBJ2-5 | TRBV4-1 | TRBD2 | .
TGTGCCAGCAGTTACCGGGACAGGGGACGATTAAACTATGGCTACACCTTC | CASSYRDRGRLNYGYTF | TRBJ1-2 | TRBV6-2/TRBV6-3 | TRBD1 | once
TGTGCCAGCAGCAAAGCGACAGGGGGAGAAACCGGGGAGCTGTTTTTT | CASSKATGGETGELFF | TRBJ2-2 | TRBV21-1 | . | once
TGTGCCAGCAGCTTGCGTGGGATGCCCACTGAAGCTTTCTTT | CASSLRGMPTEAFF | TRBJ1-1 | TRBV7-9 | . | .
TGTGCCAGCAGCTTGACCGGCTATGGCTACACCTTC | CASSLTGYGYTF | TRBJ1-2 | TRBV5-6 | . | .
TGTGCCAGCAGTCAGCGGACGGGTTACACTGAAGCTTTCTTT | CASSQRTGYTEAFF | TRBJ1-1 | TRBV27 | . | .
TGCGCCAGCAGCCAAGAGTCTTATATGCAGGATGAGACTTTCTTT | CASSQESYMQDETFF | TRBJ1-1 | TRBV4-1 | . | .
TGTGCCAGCAGGGGGACAGGGAGTAATTCACCCCTCCACTTT | CASRGTGSNSPLHF | TRBJ1-6 | TRBV7-9 | TRBD1 | .
TGTGCCAGTACCATTGGACAGGCTAGGGAGATCGGTCAGCCCCAGCATTTT | CASTIGQAREIGQPQHF | TRBJ1-5 | TRBV19 | TRBD1 | .
TGTGCCAGCAGTGCTGTGGCAGACTCTAATTCACCCCTCCACTTT | CASSAVADSNSPLHF | TRBJ1-6 | TRBV6-4 | . | .
TGTGCCAGCAGTGAAGTCTACAGCACAAACTATGGCTACACCTTC | CASSEVYSTNYGYTF | TRBJ1-2 | TRBV6-1 | . | .
TGTGCCAGCAGCAAACCCATGCGGGAGCCCCAGCATTTT | CASSKPMREPQHF | TRBJ1-5 | TRBV11-3 | . | .
TGTGCCAGCACCAACTCGGGTGGTGGCTACACCTTC | CASTNSGGGYTF | TRBJ1-2 | TRBV6-1 | . | .
TGTGCCAGCAGCCAGTTTTTGCCGGAGTACCAAGAGACCCAGTACTTC | CASSQFLPEYQETQYF | TRBJ2-5 | TRBV14 | . | .
TGCAGCCTACTAGGGTTTAATCAGCCCCAGCATTTT | CSLLGFNQPQHF | TRBJ1-5 | TRBV29-1 | . | .
TGTGCTAGTGGTTTGGTACGGTGGTTTAACTATGGCTACACCTTC | CASGLVRWFNYGYTF | TRBJ1-2 | TRBV12-5 | . | .
TGTGCTAGTGGTTTGCCTCCTGACAGGAGTCCCCTCGGGAACACTGAAGCTTTCTTT | CASGLPPDRSPLGNTEAFF | TRBJ1-1 | TRBV12-5 | . | .
TGTGCCAGCAGTGCGGGACAGGCAACGCCTTATTTC | CASSAGQATPYF | TRBJ1-2 | TRBV2 | TRBD1 | .
TGTGCCAGCAGCCAAACAGGGACAACACTGAAGGCTGAAGCTTTCTTT | CASSQTGTTLKAEAFF | TRBJ1-1 | TRBV3-1/TRBV3-2 | . | .
TGCGCCAGCAGCCAGGAGGACAGGGCGAGGTCCTACGAGCAGTACTTC | CASSQEDRARSYEQYF | TRBJ2-7 | TRBV4-1 | TRBD1 | .